One sample yielded the 16 T cell receptor beta chains listed below, sequenced in a study of blood T cell repertoires in COVID-19. The data were produced by immunoSEQ multiplex PCR, yet TCRdb's version contains in-frame clones alone and is incomplete. The sample yields over 30,000 clones, less than 90% seen once. The material sequenced was peripheral blood. These receptors were collected from a woman aged 55-69 years with active COVID-19.

The CDR3 here is CASSAGTRPPYEQYF. In DNA form, the CDR3 reads TGCGCCAGCAGTGCCGGGACACGACCACCCTACGAGCAGTACTTC. This chain uses TRBV10-1 with TRBJ2-7, with D possibly TRBD1 on 6 matching bases. The CDR3 is 15 amino acids. Trimming cost V 4 bases and J 2 bases, with 15 bases left between them. Per the germline V gene, CDR1 is WNHNN and CDR2 is SYGVQD (reference sequence).

This clone was counted once. The rearrangement links TRBV19 to TRBJ1-3; D perhaps matches TRBD1 (5 bases). The CDR3 runs 15 residues. CDR1 and CDR2 from the germline V gene are LNHDA and SQIVND (reference sequence). V was trimmed by 9 bases and J by 0 bases, leaving 15 bases between them. DNA of the CDR3: TGTGCCAGCAGATTTGACAGAAGCTCTGGAAACACCATATATTTT. This encodes CASRFDRSSGNTIYF. The full variable domain, rest sourced from reference TRBV19 and TRBJ1-3, is DGGITQSPKYLFRKEGQNVTLSCEQNLNHDAMYWYRQDPGQGLRLIYYSQIVNDFQKGDIAEGYSVSREKKESFPLTVTSAQKNPTAFYLCASRFDRSSGNTIYFGEGSWLTVV.

This sequence joins TRBV7-2 and TRBJ1-1; D uncertain. The CDR3 has 15 residues. Germline V lookup: CDR1 SGHTA, CDR2 FQGNSA. Trimming took 1 base from V and 4 from J, leaving 13 bases between them. The CDR3 loop is CASSLDWMRATEAFF. CDR3 sequence (DNA): TGTGCCAGCAGCTTAGATTGGATGAGGGCCACTGAAGCTTTCTTT.

V usage is TRBV19 and J usage is TRBJ2-2; 11 nucleotides match TRBD2. The CDR3 is 17 residues long. The V and J ends lost 4 bases and 2 bases, in that order; junction bases with no gene match: 6. Germline CDR1 LNHDA, CDR2 SQIVND (reference sequence). CDR3: CASSSLAGGTNTGELFF. DNA for the CDR3: TGTGCCAGTAGTAGCTTAGCGGGAGGGACTAACACCGGGGAGCTGTTTTTT.

Only one count was recorded for this clone. The chain joins TRBV29-1 to TRBJ2-1; 10 nucleotides line up with TRBD1. Germline V gene data show CDR1 as SQVTM and CDR2 as ANQGSEA. V shed 6 bases and J 4 bases; nucleotides not matched to a gene: 6. CDR3 length equals 14 residues. Here the CDR3 reads CSVRRDRGYNEQFF. The CDR3 DNA follows: TGCAGCGTCCGCCGGGACAGGGGTTACAATGAGCAGTTCTTC.

The chain combines TRBV4-1 with TRBJ2-7, with D tentatively TRBD1 (7 bases). Trimming removed 4 bases from V and 2 bases from J, with 15 bases in between. Germline loops: CDR1 MGHRA, CDR2 YSYEKL. The CDR3 is made up of 15 amino acids. The CDR3 nucleotides are TGCGCCAGCAGCCCAAGACAGGGAGGTGCCTACGAGCAGTACTTC. Its translation: CASSPRQGGAYEQYF.

This rearrangement joins TRBV13 to TRBJ2-3; 8 bases align to TRBD2. Per the germline V gene, CDR1 is PRHDT and CDR2 is FYEKMQ (reference sequence). Trimming cost V 2 bases and J 4 bases; bases outside gene matches: 8. This CDR3 has 16 amino acids. The CDR3 spells CASSLRAGGMSDTQYF. The CDR3 DNA follows: TGTGCCAGCAGCTTACGTGCGGGAGGAATGTCAGATACGCAGTATTTT.

V usage is TRBV6-5 and J usage is TRBJ2-7, with TRBD2 matching over 8 bases. Germline-derived CDR1 and CDR2 are MNHEY and SVGAGI. J gave up 2 bases and V 7 bases, and 10 bases lay outside the gene matches. This CDR3 spans 15 amino acids. CDR3 DNA sequence: TGTGCCAGCAAACTAACAAGCGGGGGAGCCTACGAGCAGTACTTC. It encodes CASKLTSGGAYEQYF.

CDR3: CASSSRQGAGVSPLHF. DNA for the CDR3: TGTGCCAGCAGCTCGAGACAGGGGGCGGGGGTGTCACCCCTCCACTTT. V is TRBV7-2 and J is TRBJ1-6, with 10 bases that match TRBD1. Per the germline V gene, CDR1 is SGHTA and CDR2 is FQGNSA. The J segment lost 10 bases and the V segment lost 4 bases, leaving 10 bases of the junction unmatched. This CDR3 region has 16 residues.

V gene TRBV6-6 combines with J gene TRBJ2-3; possible D gene TRBD1, 6 bases. CDR3 length equals 15 residues. V was shortened by 5 bases and J by 0 bases, with 12 bases between the two germline ends. Germline V gene data show CDR1 as MNHNY and CDR2 as SVGAGI (reference sequence). The CDR3 coding sequence is TGTGCCAGCAGTCCTCAGGGGACGAGCACAGATACGCAGTATTTT. Translation gives CASSPQGTSTDTQYF.

V is TRBV7-3 and J is TRBJ2-7; D gene uncertain. V lost 5 bases and J 6 bases, leaving 14 bases between the germline ends. There are 13 residues in the CDR3. Germline assignment: CDR1 SGHTA and CDR2 FQGTGA. CDR3 in DNA: TGTGCCAGCAGCCCAAGGTTTGGCGGCGAGCAGTACTTC. Its protein is CASSPRFGGEQYF.

This chain joins TRBV7-8 and TRBJ1-3, with D unresolved. Germline lookup yields CDR1 SGHVS and CDR2 FQNEAQ. V was shortened by 1 base and J by 4 bases, with 17 bases between the two germline ends. The CDR3 is 17 amino acids. CDR3 in amino acids: CASSLGWRGPAGNTIYF. DNA for the CDR3: TGTGCCAGCAGCTTAGGGTGGCGGGGTCCGGCAGGAAACACCATATATTTT.

The chain combines TRBV7-2 with TRBJ2-7, with 7 bases aligning to TRBD1. V gave up 4 bases and J gave up 2 bases; unmatched junction bases: 5. Germline CDR1 SGHTA, CDR2 FQGNSA. This CDR3 has 14 amino acids. The CDR3 nucleotides read TGTGCCAGCAGCTCCCGACAGGGAGCCTACGAGCAGTACTTC. This gives the protein CASSSRQGAYEQYF.

This chain links TRBV5-6 with TRBJ2-7; 10 bases are shared with TRBD2. The germline V gene has CDR1 SGHDT and CDR2 YYEEEE. J gave up 4 bases and V 4 bases, and 5 bases lay outside the gene matches. The CDR3 consists of 14 residues. CDR3 DNA: TGTGCCAGCAGCCCCGGGACTAGCGTATACGAGCAGTACTTC. This codes for CASSPGTSVYEQYF.

This sequence joins TRBV6-6 and TRBJ1-2, with D perhaps matching TRBD1 (6 bases). The V end lost 6 bases, the J end lost 7 bases, and 21 bases lay between the germline ends. The CDR3 runs to 15 residues. The germline CDR1 and CDR2 sequences are MNHNY and SVGAGI (reference sequence). The CDR3, as DNA: TGTGCCAGCAGCTACAGACAGGACCCGCTGGGTGGCTACACCTTC. It specifies CASSYRQDPLGGYTF.

The chain carries TRBV6-5 and TRBJ1-4, with a tentative D call TRBD1 (6 bases). Trimming left V 7 bases short and J 5 bases short, with 11 bases between. The CDR3 totals 13 residues. In germline, CDR1 is MNHEY, CDR2 SVGAGI. As DNA, the CDR3 is TGTGCCAGCAAGGGAACAGGGAATGAAAAACTGTTTTTT. It specifies CASKGTGNEKLFF.